This T cell receptor (beta chain) was captured in a study of regulatory T cells in long-lasting Graves disease listed by TCRdb under 2021. The study in broad terms: Persistent Graves' disease meant more than 5 years of antithyroid drug treatment with TSH receptor autoantibodies that stayed positive. This study used TCR sequencing and RNA sequencing of peripheral blood to compare persistent Graves' disease patients against newly diagnosed Graves' disease patients. The study took place in China and was registered as a clinical trial. A total of roughly 35 samples underwent TCR sequencing, from roughly 13 patients with persistent Graves' disease and approximately 20 patients with newly diagnosed Graves' disease. On average, persistent Graves' disease patients in the clinical cohort had been on antithyroid drugs for approximately 10 years. What the study reported, not specific to this receptor: Persistent disease showed preferential use of TRBV28, TRBJ1-2 and TRBJ2-5, whereas newly diagnosed disease favored TRBV20-1 and TRBJ2-1. Persistent Graves' disease patients showed lower TCR Shannon entropy and fewer highly expanded clones than newly diagnosed patients, suggesting clonal expansion. The small sample size was acknowledged by the authors as a limitation that may reduce accuracy. Peripheral blood alone was examined, since thyroid tissue, which constituted the primary lesion, could not be accessed. A larger number of public clonotypes was shared among persistent patients (around 2,700) than among newly diagnosed patients (roughly 930). Only the TCR beta chain was sequenced and analyzed.

This clonotype was picked up many times. There is no known antigen for this receptor. Nothing much larger sits one base from this clone, and base qualities are not available. The method was multiplex PCR. Sequencing relied on an Illumina HiSeq 4000. To build TCR beta libraries, CDR3 regions were amplified by Arm-PCR using iRepertoire HTBI primers. PCR products were gel purified before sequencing. In the source study's methods: A total of fewer than 65 TRBV and more than twelve TRBJ segments were identified across samples and were used for gene usage analysis of CDR3 amino acid clonotypes. COPE and FqMerger were used to merge the filtered high-quality paired reads into contigs. BLAST was used to align contigs to the IMGT TRBV, TRBD and TRBJ reference genes, and CDR3 was defined following IMGT. Clonotypes above 0.1% frequency were classified as highly expanded clones. Shannon entropy was used to measure repertoire diversity, and the Gini coefficient was used to measure V-J evenness. A clonotype found in more than one individual was treated as public. In-frame beta chains were kept once TCRdb had trimmed the public reads at Q25 with fastp and called clones with MiXCR. Rows with a matching CDR3 protein are joined into one entry that keeps the most common DNA and genes. The authors' filters were not applied to this entry. This sample holds 310,000 or so distinct CDR3 sequences; under 25% were observed only once. The ten top clones hold roughly three fifths of the sample.

The sample's time point label is to be understood as: persistent/refractory GD, antithyroid drugs over 5 years with positive TRAb. RNA was extracted from PBMCs in TRIzol for both TCR sequencing and RNA sequencing. Graves' disease was diagnosed according to American Thyroid Association guidelines. Patients were recruited from an endocrinology department in Xi'an, China. Each patient gave around 9.2 milliliters of peripheral blood, collected in an EDTA anticoagulant tube. Ficoll Paque Plus density gradient separation was used to isolate PBMCs, and no additional T cell sorting was done. An Agilent 2100 Bioanalyzer and agarose gel were used to check RNA quality, while a NanoDrop 2000 measured RNA concentration. The germline ends are 11 bases apart after V is trimmed by 6 bases and J by 5 bases. There are 12 amino acids in the CDR3, from cysteine to phenylalanine inclusive. Of all the DNA, just the CDR3 is kept, 36 bases in frame from base 1.

This receptor chain uses TRBV12-3 or TRBV12-4 and TRBJ2-7; matching of 6 bases hints at TRBD2 as the D gene. The sequence was collected from a female donor with Graves disease. The sample here was peripheral blood mononuclear cells (PBMCs), taken when the disease was refractory, from a patient treated with antithyroid drugs. The nucleotides are TGTGCCAGCAGCGGGAGTGCCCACGAGCAGTACTTC. Its protein is CASSGSAHEQYF.